This T cell receptor (beta chain) comes out of a study of blood T cell repertoires in COVID-19. In the original processing: Nucleated cell counts were estimated from reference gene primer amplification. Here immunoSEQ multiplex PCR was the method, and the copy in TCRdb shows in-frame clones only, minus some. V and J calls and clone size follow that table, whereas D and trimming were derived from the DNA. The table records about 300,000 clones, roughly 89% of them present only once. Germline V gene lookup returns CDR1 SGHVS and CDR2 FNYEAQ. The V gene end was trimmed by 5 bases and the J gene end by 3 bases; junction bases not matched to a gene: 17. CDR3 length equals 18 residues.

This clonotype originated in a woman aged 40 to 50 who had recovered from COVID-19. This chain links TRBV7-6 with TRBJ1-2, with 8 bases aligning to TRBD1. Sequenced input: PBMCs or T cells enriched from blood (not recorded which). The CDR3 protein is CASSPGTGGAGFDYGYTF. DNA of the CDR3: TGTGCCAGCAGCCCCGGAACAGGGGGAGCCGGTTTCGACTATGGCTACACCTTC.